The clone carrying this T cell receptor (beta chain) was picked up one time. According to the study, genomic DNA was the template for TCR beta VDJ and CDR3 profiling. Via MiXCR, TCRdb re-called the reads, giving one row per CDR3 protein. The table records some 290,000 distinct CDR3 sequences, roughly three fifths of them present only once. Trimming stripped 0 bases from V and 3 bases from J, with 14 bases between. The CDR3 is 16 amino acids. Germline values: CDR1 LNHNV, CDR2 YYDKDF (reference sequence). These data originate in a study of CD8+CD57+ T cells in acquired aplastic anemia. Study-level background: Yields of DNA that came from sorted CD4+ and CD8+ cells averaged roughly 3.2 ug.

The V and J genes are TRBV15 and TRBJ1-1, with D unresolved. This clonotype was obtained from a human donor with severe aplastic anemia or a healthy control (not recorded which). The source material was sorted CD4+, CD8+, or CD8+CD57+ T cells (not recorded which) from PBMCs. The CDR3 here is CATSRDGWGRDTEAFF. In DNA form, the CDR3 reads TGTGCCACCAGCAGAGACGGGTGGGGTAGGGACACTGAAGCTTTCTTT.